The 8 T cell receptor beta chains in this list originate from one sample, sequenced in a study of T cell repertoires in cytomegalovirus infection. Their antigens are not known. Via MiXCR, TCRdb re-called the reads, giving one row per CDR3 protein. The repertoire holds under 150,000 distinct CDR3 sequences, with roughly a quarter as singletons. Sequencing input: PBMCs, sequenced either directly or after in vitro stimulation (not recorded which). The receptors originated from a human donor in good health (CMV status not recorded). Some clones in this sample may be carry-over from other donors' samples.

This clonotype was found many times. The chain uses TRBV6-2 or TRBV6-3 and TRBJ2-1; D uncertain. Trimming took off 0 bases at V and 3 bases at J, with 12 bases between the two ends. The CDR3 length is 16 residues. Germline-derived CDR1 and CDR2 are MNHEY and SVGEGT. CDR3 region: CASSYSQTGGYNEQFF. CDR3 nucleotides: TGTGCCAGCAGTTACTCGCAGACTGGCGGCTACAATGAGCAGTTCTTC.

The V and J genes are TRBV7-8 and TRBJ2-1; D tentatively reads TRBD1 or TRBD2 (5 bases each). V dropped 4 bases and J dropped 4 bases, with 14 bases sitting between them. Germline V gene sequence: CDR1 SGHVS, CDR2 FQNEAQ. This CDR3 has 15 residues. Here the CDR3 DNA reads TGTGCCAGCAGCTCAGGGATTGAGGGGTACAATGAGCAGTTCTTC. Translating gives CASSSGIEGYNEQFF.

This clonotype was counted only a few times. The V call is TRBV6-6, the J call TRBJ2-2; D is possibly TRBD2 (6 bases). Deletions cut 2 bases from V and 5 bases from J, with 15 bases between. The germline gives CDR1 MNHNY, CDR2 SVGAGI (reference sequence). The CDR3 loop spans 16 amino acids. CDR3 sequence reads: CASSYGPGAQTGELFF. DNA for the CDR3: TGTGCCAGCAGTTACGGGCCGGGAGCTCAGACCGGGGAGCTGTTTTTT.

The V call is TRBV29-1, the J call TRBJ2-2; 8 bases map to TRBD1. This CDR3 is 15 amino acids long. Germline values: CDR1 SQVTM, CDR2 ANQGSEA. The V gene end was trimmed by 6 bases and the J gene end by 1 base; junction bases not matched to a gene: 7. CDR3 bases: TGCAGCGTGACAGGGGCTAGGAAGAACACCGGGGAGCTGTTTTTT. It yields the protein CSVTGARKNTGELFF.

The sample holds a few counts of this clonotype. The chain links TRBV12-3 or TRBV12-4 to TRBJ2-3; D may be TRBD2 (5 bases). Trimming left V 6 bases short and J 0 bases short, with 22 bases between. CDR3 length: 18 amino acids. CDR3 DNA sequence: TGTGCCAGCAGGTACGGCACACGGAGCGGATATAGCACAGATACGCAGTATTTT. As protein: CASRYGTRSGYSTDTQYF.

The chain carries TRBV7-2 and TRBJ1-3, with D maybe TRBD1 (6 bases). Germline lookup yields CDR1 SGHTA and CDR2 FQGNSA. This CDR3 region has 14 residues. V lost 7 bases and J lost 5, with 15 bases in between. The CDR3 loop reads CASTAGQIRNTIYF. CDR3 bases: TGTGCCAGCACCGCTGGACAGATTAGAAACACCATATATTTT. Variable domain in full (rest from reference TRBV7-2 and TRBJ1-3): GAGVSQSPSNKVTEKGKDVELRCDPISGHTALYWYRQSLGQGLEFLIYFQGNSAPDKSGLPSDRFSAERTGGSVSTLTIQRTQQEDSAVYLCASTAGQIRNTIYFGEGSWLTVV.

This clonotype appeared a few times. The rearrangement joins TRBV6-6 to TRBJ2-1; 12 bases match TRBD2. Per germline, CDR1 MNHNY and CDR2 SVGAGI (reference sequence). The CDR3 consists of 16 residues. V lost 5 bases to trimming and J lost 8 bases; unmatched junction nucleotides: 10. Here the CDR3 reads CASSQHLTSGRDEQFF. CDR3 DNA: TGTGCCAGCAGTCAGCACCTGACTAGCGGGAGAGATGAGCAGTTCTTC.

This clonotype has a count of ten or more. The rearrangement joins TRBV28 to TRBJ2-7; 8 bases are a match to TRBD1. This CDR3 spans 11 amino acids. Unmatched junction bases numbered 6, after V lost 5 bases and J lost 12 bases. Germline values: CDR1 MDHEN, CDR2 SYDVKM. The CDR3 loop is CASSLTGGLYF. In DNA form, the CDR3 reads TGTGCCAGCAGTCTCACAGGGGGTCTGTACTTC.